The clone carrying this TCR beta chain has a handful of counts. Its antigen is as yet unknown. Authors of the study amplified TCR beta CDR3 regions from RNA transcripts. TCR CDR3 underwent first-round RT-PCR with the HTBI primer set. MiXCR, applied by TCRdb to the multiplex PCR reads, yields one record per CDR3 protein. Of about 480,000 distinct CDR3 sequences in the sample, under 15% are singletons; the top ten hold less than 20%. These data come from a study of T cells in Graves' hyperthyroidism and ophthalmopathy. Across the study: Peripheral blood samples were taken at initial diagnosis, prior to any treatment. Study-wide results and caveats: Most thyroid clonotypes expanded above 0.001 were also detected in blood.

Graves' hyperthyroidism showing no ophthalmopathy progression within 18 months was considered stable. The sample taken for sequencing was blood. This clonotype was obtained from a woman aged 18-30 years with Graves' hyperthyroidism.

CDR3 in amino acids: CAWSVPPGIEAFF. Written as DNA, the CDR3 is TGTGCCTGGAGTGTACCCCCGGGGATTGAAGCTTTCTTT. The gene calls are TRBV30 and TRBJ1-1; no reliable D call. Germline V gene data show CDR1 as GTSNPN and CDR2 as SVGIG (reference sequence). The CDR3 has 13 residues. Between the trimmed V and J ends, which lost 0 bases and 7 bases, there was a span of 12 bases.